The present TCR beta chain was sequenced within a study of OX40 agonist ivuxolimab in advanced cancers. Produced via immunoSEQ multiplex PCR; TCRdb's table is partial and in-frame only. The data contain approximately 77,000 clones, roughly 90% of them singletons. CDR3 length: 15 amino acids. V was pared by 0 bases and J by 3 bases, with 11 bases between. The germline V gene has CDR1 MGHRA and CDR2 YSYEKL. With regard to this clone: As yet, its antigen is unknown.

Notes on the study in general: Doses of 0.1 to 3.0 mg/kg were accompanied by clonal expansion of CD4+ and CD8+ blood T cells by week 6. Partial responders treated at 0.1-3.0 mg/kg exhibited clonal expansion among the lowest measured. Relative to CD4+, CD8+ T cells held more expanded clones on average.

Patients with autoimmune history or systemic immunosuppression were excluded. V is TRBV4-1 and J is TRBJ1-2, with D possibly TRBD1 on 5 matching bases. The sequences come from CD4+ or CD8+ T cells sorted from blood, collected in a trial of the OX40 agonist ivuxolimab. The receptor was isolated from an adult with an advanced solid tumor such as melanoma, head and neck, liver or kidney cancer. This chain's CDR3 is CASSQDSTGHYGYTF. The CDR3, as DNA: TGCGCCAGCAGCCAAGATAGTACAGGTCACTATGGCTACACCTTC.